This T cell receptor (beta chain) was recorded in a study of blood T cell repertoires in COVID-19. In the study overall: Samples representing acute and convalescent COVID-19 were sourced from the United States, Italy and Spain. PBMCs, B-cell-depleted T cells, or T cells provided the cDNA or gDNA that made up the material.

Authors' processing steps: The authors estimated nucleated cell counts from reference gene primer amplification. Sequencing used immunoSEQ multiplex PCR; TCRdb keeps in-frame clones, though not all of them. V, J and clone size reflect that table, while D and trimming were determined from the DNA. The sample lists approximately 76,000 clones; roughly four fifths were seen once. Deletions cut 2 bases from V and 0 bases from J, with 7 bases between. This CDR3 comprises 14 residues. Germline CDR1 reads SNHLY; CDR2 reads FYNNEI. This clone was detected once. The sequenced sample was peripheral blood. The origin of this receptor is an older woman with acute or convalescent COVID-19. The rearrangement uses TRBV2 and TRBJ1-1; D is undetermined. CDR3 amino acids: CASSEREVNTEAFF. CDR3 coding DNA: TGTGCCAGCAGTGAAAGAGAGGTGAACACTGAAGCTTTCTTT.